This passage covers 26 T cell receptor beta chains from one sample sequenced in a study of T cell responses to AZD1222 COVID-19 vaccine (dated by TCRdb to 2020 to 2023). The method was the immunoSEQ multiplex PCR assay. TCRdb mirrors the immuneACCESS table, restricted to in-frame sequences. Some clones are absent from its copies; in checked studies, under half trace to an unresolved V gene, and the reason for the others is unknown. This sample comprises about 100,000 clones, approximately 90% of them detected only once. The top ten clones comprise 1.8% of the sample. The sample's time point label is to be understood as: baseline before first vaccination. Material: peripheral blood, obtained on day 0 of AZD1222 vaccination. These TCRs come from an adult in good health.

The genes are TRBV12-5 and TRBJ2-7; TRBD1 is a possible D gene (6 bases). Trimming took off 7 bases at V and 0 bases at J, with 10 bases between the two ends. The length of the CDR3 is 13 residues. Germline V gene data show CDR1 as LGHNT and CDR2 as FRNRAP. The CDR3 loop reads CASALDSSYEQYF. The CDR3 DNA is TGTGCTAGTGCCCTGGACAGCTCCTACGAGCAGTACTTC. The full variable domain, in which reference TRBV12-5 and TRBJ2-7 provide the parts outside the CDR3, is DARVTQTPRHKVTEMGQEVTMRCQPILGHNTVFWYRQTMMQGLELLAYFRNRAPLDDSGMPKDRFSAEMPDATLATLKIQPSEPRDSAVYFCASALDSSYEQYFGPGTRLTVT.

The chain links TRBV2 to TRBJ1-5; TRBD1 is a possible D gene (5 bases). Trimming took off 6 bases at V and 3 bases at J, with 9 bases between the two ends. Looked up from germline, CDR1 is SNHLY and CDR2 is FYNNEI. The CDR3 runs 13 residues. CDR3 amino acids: CASRWGNNQPQHF. The CDR3 DNA is TGTGCCAGCAGATGGGGGAACAATCAGCCCCAGCATTTT.

The genes are TRBV11-2 and TRBJ1-3; D is ambiguous. Trimming shortened V by 5 bases and J by 1 base, and 9 bases separated the two germline ends. CDR3 length: 14 amino acids. Germline-derived CDR1 and CDR2 are SGHAT and FQNNGV. The CDR3 DNA is TGTGCCAGCAGCCCGGAATGGTCTGGAAACACCATATATTTT. As protein: CASSPEWSGNTIYF.

The chain employs TRBV6-2 or TRBV6-3 and TRBJ1-1, with D perhaps TRBD1 (5 bases). With 6 bases removed from V and 0 bases from J, the gap between germline ends came to 14 bases. Germline V gene data show CDR1 as MNHEY and CDR2 as SVGEGT. This CDR3 has 15 residues. The CDR3 bases are TGTGCCAGCAGCCAGCTGGACACGGTGAACACTGAAGCTTTCTTT. Its protein product is CASSQLDTVNTEAFF.

The gene calls are TRBV28 and TRBJ1-4, with unresolved D. The ends were cut back, 5 bases at V and 0 bases at J, with 13 bases in the middle. The CDR3 is 16 amino acids. Germline CDR1 is MDHEN and CDR2 is SYDVKM. The CDR3 coding sequence is TGTGCCAGCAGTCTCCTCAGAGTTGCAACTAATGAAAAACTGTTTTTT. Its protein is CASSLLRVATNEKLFF.

The V and J genes are TRBV14 and TRBJ1-3; maybe TRBD1 (6 bases). Trimming stripped 1 base from V and 0 bases from J, with 10 bases between. CDR1 and CDR2 (germline): SGHDN, FVKESK. The CDR3 spans 16 residues. CDR3 sequence reads: CASSQVGGGSGNTIYF. CDR3 sequence (DNA): TGTGCCAGCAGCCAAGTGGGGGGCGGCTCTGGAAACACCATATATTTT. The variable domain in full, with the rest retrieved from reference TRBV14 and TRBJ1-3, is EAGVTQFPSHSVIEKGQTVTLRCDPISGHDNLYWYRRVMGKEIKFLLHFVKESKQDESGMPNNRFLAERTGGTYSTLKVQPAELEDSGVYFCASSQVGGGSGNTIYFGEGSWLTVV.

The gene calls are TRBV24-1 and TRBJ2-1; no reliable D call. Per germline, CDR1 KGHDR and CDR2 SFDVKD. With 1 base removed from V and 15 bases from J, the gap between germline ends came to 15 bases. The CDR3 has 13 amino acids. CDR3 sequence (DNA): TGTGCCACCAGTGATTTTCCCCCGTGGGTCAGGTTCTTC. It codes for CATSDFPPWVRFF.

The chain combines TRBV19 with TRBJ2-7; D is ambiguous. Trimming removed 4 bases from V and 4 bases from J, with 14 bases in between. The CDR3 is 14 amino acids. In germline, CDR1 is LNHDA, CDR2 SQIVND (reference sequence). The CDR3 region is CASSREAGLYEQYF. CDR3 coding DNA: TGTGCCAGTAGTAGAGAGGCTGGGCTTTACGAGCAGTACTTC. Variable domain in full (rest from reference TRBV19 and TRBJ2-7): DGGITQSPKYLFRKEGQNVTLSCEQNLNHDAMYWYRQDPGQGLRLIYYSQIVNDFQKGDIAEGYSVSREKKESFPLTVTSAQKNPTAFYLCASSREAGLYEQYFGPGTRLTVT.

The chain recombines TRBV28 with TRBJ1-2, with D possibly being TRBD1 (6 bases). The CDR3 extends over 13 amino acids. The germline V gene has CDR1 MDHEN and CDR2 SYDVKM. Deletions cut 5 bases from V and 7 bases from J, with 14 bases between. The CDR3: CASSPRGQSGYTF. CDR3 DNA sequence: TGTGCCAGCAGTCCCAGAGGACAGTCTGGCTACACCTTC.

This chain joins TRBV7-7 and TRBJ1-3; 7 nucleotides line up with TRBD1. The germline V gene has CDR1 SSHAT and CDR2 FNYEAQ (reference sequence). Trimming took 5 bases from V and 0 from J; bases not matched to a gene: 16. The CDR3 has 19 residues. Here the CDR3 DNA reads TGTGCCAGCAGCCGCTGGGCCCCGGGACAGACCCTCTCTGGAAACACCATATATTTT. It translates to CASSRWAPGQTLSGNTIYF.

The chain combines TRBV4-2 with TRBJ2-5; TRBD2 matches at 11 bases. V shed 0 bases, J shed 5 bases, and the junction held 5 bases outside the gene matches. The V gene's germline CDR1 is LGHNA and CDR2 YNFKEQ. There are 16 residues in the CDR3. CDR3 protein: CASSQETSGNGETQYF. DNA of the CDR3: TGTGCCAGCAGCCAAGAGACTAGCGGGAATGGGGAGACCCAGTACTTC.

The rearrangement joins TRBV21-1 to TRBJ2-1; no check of the table's D call, TRBD1, against the DNA was made. TRBV21-1 is given as a pseudogene. The CDR3 length is 13 residues. The CDR3 reads CASIRGPSNEQFF. CDR3 sequence (DNA): TGTGCCAGCATCAGGGGGCCCAGCAATGAGCAGTTCTTC.

V and J are TRBV19 and TRBJ2-7; D is possibly TRBD1 or TRBD2 (5 bases each). This CDR3 is 17 amino acids long. CDR1 is LNHDA and CDR2 is SQIVND in the germline V gene (reference sequence). The V gene lost 3 bases and the J gene lost 4 bases, with 22 bases spanning the gap. The CDR3 is CASSIRAVPGPGYEQYF. CDR3 nucleotides: TGTGCCAGTAGTATTCGTGCGGTTCCGGGACCAGGGTACGAGCAGTACTTC.

The genes are TRBV5-6 and TRBJ2-1; D is undetermined. The CDR3 contains 12 residues. V was pared by 4 bases and J by 8 bases, with 10 bases between. Germline CDR1 reads SGHDT; CDR2 reads YYEEEE. The CDR3 bases are TGTGCCAGCAGCCCGGATGGCTATGAGCAGTTCTTC. Protein: CASSPDGYEQFF.

The chain recombines TRBV11-3 with TRBJ2-5; 9 bases fit TRBD1. Trimming removed 1 base from V and 1 base from J; junction bases left unmatched: 1. The germline V gene has CDR1 SGHNT and CDR2 YENEEA. This CDR3 is built from 15 residues. This chain's CDR3 is CASSLGGQGQETQYF. The CDR3 DNA is TGTGCCAGCAGCTTAGGGGGACAGGGCCAAGAGACCCAGTACTTC.

This clone has just one count. The CDR3 region has the DNA TGTGCCAGCAGCCCGATCAACTCTGGAAACACCATATATTTT. It codes for CASSPINSGNTIYF. This chain uses TRBV7-2 with TRBJ1-3; D uncertain. Germline CDR1 SGHTA, CDR2 FQGNSA. V dropped 5 bases and J dropped 0 bases, with 8 bases sitting between them. The CDR3 totals 14 residues.

The chain employs TRBV4-1 and TRBJ2-7; D is perhaps TRBD1 or TRBD2 (5 bases each). In germline, CDR1 is MGHRA, CDR2 YSYEKL. The V end was cut by 0 bases, the J end by 7 bases, with 25 bases between. This CDR3 has 18 residues. The DNA of the CDR3 is TGCGCCAGCAGCCAAGATCCCCCGTCGGCTGGGGGTCAAAAGGAGCAGTACTTC. Translation gives CASSQDPPSAGGQKEQYF.

V gene TRBV5-1 combines with J gene TRBJ2-3; no definite D call. Germline lookup yields CDR1 SGHRS and CDR2 YFSETQ. Between the trimmed V and J ends, which lost 4 bases and 2 bases, there was a span of 5 bases. The CDR3 has 12 amino acids. The CDR3: CASSGNTDTQYF. The DNA for the CDR3 is TGCGCCAGCAGCGGAAACACAGATACGCAGTATTTT.

The chain combines TRBV27 with TRBJ2-2; 16 nucleotides line up with TRBD2. This CDR3 comprises 18 residues. The ends lost 5 bases at V and 6 bases at J; junction bases unmatched: 9. CDR1 is MNHEY and CDR2 is SMNVEV in the germline V gene (reference sequence). CDR3 amino acids: CASSELGGLAGGPGELFF. In DNA form, the CDR3 reads TGTGCCAGCAGTGAACTTGGGGGACTAGCGGGAGGGCCCGGGGAGCTGTTTTTT.

This clone has only one observation. V and J are TRBV12-5 and TRBJ1-1; tentative D call: TRBD1 (5 bases). The V gene's germline CDR1 is LGHNT and CDR2 FRNRAP. CDR3 length: 17 amino acids. V was trimmed by 0 bases and J by 2 bases, leaving 16 bases between them. In nucleotides, the CDR3 is TGTGCTAGTGGTTTGGTACTAGCCCGGGACGATAACACTGAAGCTTTCTTT. Translated: CASGLVLARDDNTEAFF.

The chain joins TRBV5-8 to TRBJ1-1; TRBD1 agrees at 7 bases. Trimming at V came to 3 bases and at J to 3 bases, leaving 11 bases not matched to a gene. Germline CDR1 is SGHTS and CDR2 is YDEGEE. The CDR3 covers 16 residues. The CDR3 is CASSYHRGKADTEAFF. Here the CDR3 DNA reads TGTGCCAGCAGCTACCACAGGGGAAAAGCAGACACTGAAGCTTTCTTT.

The chain is built from TRBV4-3 and TRBJ2-1, with no clear D. V shed 0 bases and J shed 6 bases, with 12 bases lying between them. The CDR3 totals 15 residues. Germline lookup yields CDR1 LGHNA and CDR2 YSLEER. CDR3 sequence: CASSQDFADLNEQFF. The DNA for the CDR3 is TGCGCCAGCAGCCAAGATTTTGCTGATCTCAATGAGCAGTTCTTC.

This chain joins TRBV12-3 or TRBV12-4 and TRBJ1-4, with 7 positions matching TRBD1. V was pared by 5 bases and J by 8 bases, with 5 bases of the junction left unmatched. There are 13 residues in the CDR3. The CDR3: CASSPRDREKLFF. The CDR3 coding sequence is TGTGCCAGCAGTCCCCGGGACAGAGAAAAACTGTTTTTT.

The chain recombines TRBV12-3 or TRBV12-4 with TRBJ2-7; TRBD2 might be the D (6 bases). The CDR3 has 13 amino acids. V shed 6 bases and J shed 2 bases, with 11 bases lying between them. In nucleotides, the CDR3 is TGTGCCAGCAGGGGAGGCGGCACCTACGAGCAGTACTTC. It yields the protein CASRGGGTYEQYF.

The V gene is TRBV6-2 or TRBV6-3, the J gene TRBJ2-3; D ambiguous. V lost 0 bases and J 2 bases, leaving 9 bases between the germline ends. The CDR3 sequence is 15 residues long. The germline V gene has CDR1 MNHEY and CDR2 SVGEGT. CDR3 DNA: TGTGCCAGCAGTTACTCATCAGCGAACACAGATACGCAGTATTTT. It specifies CASSYSSANTDTQYF.

The gene calls are TRBV2 and TRBJ1-1; 9 bases align to TRBD1. The CDR3 consists of 14 residues. The ends lost 3 bases at V and 4 bases at J; junction bases unmatched: 3. Germline V CDR1 and CDR2: SNHLY, FYNNEI. The CDR3 nucleotides read TGTGCCAGCAGTGATACAGGGGGCGGCACTGAAGCTTTCTTT. It encodes CASSDTGGGTEAFF.